These T cell receptor beta chains were read from a single sample in a study of T cells in Graves' hyperthyroidism and ophthalmopathy. TCRdb fed the multiplex PCR reads into MiXCR, producing one record per CDR3 protein. The data hold approximately 620,000 distinct CDR3 sequences, with about 16% observed a single time. The sample comprised blood. The receptors shown here come from a woman in her thirties or forties with Graves' ophthalmopathy. Each CDR3 is given with its conserved first and last residue. Fields, in order: clone size, J gene, D gene, V gene, CDR3 DNA, CDR3 protein. A D gene is named only where the DNA matches it firmly. Part of the rows lack a size; the others show once, few, many or a class for expanded clones.

abundance: once
j_gene: TRBJ2-3
d_gene: NA
v_gene: TRBV4-1
CDR3nt: TGCGCCAGCAGCCAAGCGGGGGTCTCTCGGGATACGCAGTATTTT
CDR3aa: CASSQAGVSRDTQYF

abundance: NA
j_gene: TRBJ1-3
d_gene: TRBD1
v_gene: TRBV5-1
CDR3nt: TGCGCCAGCAGCTTCTGGACAGGATGGATTGGAAACACCATATATTTT
CDR3aa: CASSFWTGWIGNTIYF

abundance: few
j_gene: TRBJ1-1
d_gene: NA
v_gene: TRBV11-1
CDR3nt: TGTGCCAGCAGCAGTTGGCGAGAGGGGCCTGAAGCTTTCTTT
CDR3aa: CASSSWREGPEAFF

abundance: many
j_gene: TRBJ2-1
d_gene: TRBD1
v_gene: TRBV6-1
CDR3nt: TGTGCCAGCAGTGTACTACGACAGGGGATAACTGAGCAGTTCTTC
CDR3aa: CASSVLRQGITEQFF

abundance: once
j_gene: TRBJ2-1
d_gene: TRBD2
v_gene: TRBV11-1
CDR3nt: TGTGCCAGCAGCCATAATCCGGGACTAGCGGGTGGGACCTACAATGAGCAGTTCTTC
CDR3aa: CASSHNPGLAGGTYNEQFF

abundance: NA
j_gene: TRBJ1-1
d_gene: NA
v_gene: TRBV28
CDR3nt: TGTGCCAGCAGTCCGACCCCCGGGGGGGGGGCTGAAGCTTTCTTT
CDR3aa: CASSPTPGGGAEAFF

abundance: many
j_gene: TRBJ2-7
d_gene: NA
v_gene: TRBV29-1
CDR3nt: TGCAGCGTATGGGAGGTATCCAAGCAGTACTTC
CDR3aa: CSVWEVSKQYF

abundance: many
j_gene: TRBJ2-3
d_gene: TRBD1
v_gene: TRBV28
CDR3nt: TGTGCCAGCAGCCAGGGACAGGGGCTATTGTGGTCGGATACGCAGTATTTT
CDR3aa: CASSQGQGLLWSDTQYF

abundance: many
j_gene: TRBJ2-5
d_gene: TRBD2
v_gene: TRBV6-1
CDR3nt: TGTGCCAGCAGTGAACACCTAGCGGGGGGTCAAGAGACCCAGTACTTC
CDR3aa: CASSEHLAGGQETQYF

abundance: many
j_gene: TRBJ2-2
d_gene: NA
v_gene: TRBV28
CDR3nt: TGTGCCAGCAGGTCCGGGGCAGGGTACACCGGGGAGCTGTTTTTT
CDR3aa: CASRSGAGYTGELFF

abundance: many
j_gene: TRBJ1-1
d_gene: NA
v_gene: TRBV3-1
CDR3nt: TGTGCCAGCAGACGGGCCGAGGGGAACACTGAAGCTTTCTTT
CDR3aa: CASRRAEGNTEAFF

abundance: few
j_gene: TRBJ2-5
d_gene: NA
v_gene: TRBV10-3
CDR3nt: TGTGCCATCAGGGGGGACCTAGGGCCCGAAGAGACCCAGTACTTC
CDR3aa: CAIRGDLGPEETQYF

abundance: NA
j_gene: TRBJ1-1
d_gene: NA
v_gene: TRBV10-3
CDR3nt: TGTGCCATCAGTGTCCAGGGGCGCGACACTGAAGCTTTCTTT
CDR3aa: CAISVQGRDTEAFF

abundance: few
j_gene: TRBJ2-2
d_gene: NA
v_gene: TRBV3-1
CDR3nt: TGTGCCAGCAGCCAACCAGGGGCCCTAAACACCGGGGAGCTGTTTTTT
CDR3aa: CASSQPGALNTGELFF

abundance: many
j_gene: TRBJ1-1
d_gene: NA
v_gene: TRBV20-1
CDR3nt: TGCAGTGCTAGATTTCAGCGAACTGAAGCTTTCTTT
CDR3aa: CSARFQRTEAFF

abundance: NA
j_gene: TRBJ1-4
d_gene: TRBD1
v_gene: TRBV30
CDR3nt: TGTGCCTGGAGTACTACAGGGGTAAAGGAAAAACTGTTTTTT
CDR3aa: CAWSTTGVKEKLFF

abundance: few
j_gene: TRBJ2-5
d_gene: NA
v_gene: TRBV19
CDR3nt: TGTGCCAGTAGACGAGACGGGCAAGAGACCCAGTACTTC
CDR3aa: CASRRDGQETQYF